The 8 T cell receptor beta chains in this list originate from one sample, sequenced in a study of cytomegalovirus exposure and HLA in healthy donors. PCR was performed using 60 Vbeta and 13 Jbeta primers. Measured with immunoSEQ multiplex PCR; TCRdb has only the in-frame clones, and not every one. The data show around 150,000 clones, under 70% seen once. The sample consisted of PBMCs. The receptors shown here come from a woman aged 30 to 39 in good health and CMV-seropositive.

The rearrangement uses TRBV10-1 and TRBJ1-2; unclear D gene. This CDR3 contains 13 residues. Deletions cut 2 bases from V and 0 bases from J, with 4 bases between. Per the germline V gene, CDR1 is WNHNN and CDR2 is SYGVQD (reference sequence). The CDR3 DNA follows: TGCGCCAGCAGTGAGGACACTAACTATGGCTACACCTTC. Amino acids: CASSEDTNYGYTF.

The genes are TRBV7-9 and TRBJ2-2, with 8 bases identical to TRBD2. Germline CDR1 SEHNR, CDR2 FQNEAQ (reference sequence). This CDR3 is 16 amino acids long. With V trimmed by 4 bases and J by 3 bases, 7 bases remained unmatched. Here the CDR3 DNA reads TGTGCCAGCAGCTCTCGTGCGGGAGGTTACACCGGGGAGCTGTTTTTT. It yields the protein CASSSRAGGYTGELFF. The full variable domain, rest sourced from reference TRBV7-9 and TRBJ2-2, is DTGVSQNPRHKITKRGQNVTFRCDPISEHNRLYWYRQTLGQGPEFLTYFQNEAQLEKSRLLSDRFSAERPKGSFSTLEIQRTEQGDSAMYLCASSSRAGGYTGELFFGEGSRLTVL.

V gene TRBV7-6 combines with J gene TRBJ2-1; 10 nucleotides agree with TRBD2. From germline, CDR1 is SGHVS and CDR2 FNYEAQ. The CDR3 is 15 amino acids. The trim removed 1 base at V and 9 bases at J, leaving 6 bases unmatched. Here the CDR3 DNA reads TGTGCCAGCAGCTTAGGTCTAGCGGGAGTAGGTGAGCAGTTCTTC. Protein sequence: CASSLGLAGVGEQFF.

This clone has just a few counts. The chain carries TRBV2 and TRBJ1-5; 8 nucleotides agree with TRBD1. This CDR3 comprises 15 residues. With V trimmed by 3 bases and J by 9 bases, 10 bases remained unmatched. The V gene's germline CDR1 is SNHLY and CDR2 FYNNEI. CDR3 loop: CASSEGQGAPRPQHF. The CDR3 DNA sequence: TGTGCCAGCAGTGAGGGCCAGGGGGCCCCTAGGCCCCAGCATTTT.

This clone showed up just a few times. The chain carries TRBV9 and TRBJ2-7; D uncertain. The length of the CDR3 is 13 residues. V shed 0 bases and J shed 1 base, with 5 bases lying between them. CDR1 is SGDLS and CDR2 is YYNGEE in the germline V gene. The CDR3 DNA sequence: TGTGCCAGCAGCGTAGCGCAGTCCTACGAGCAGTACTTC. The encoded protein is CASSVAQSYEQYF. Full variable domain (outside the CDR3, taken from reference TRBV9 and TRBJ2-7): DSGVTQTPKHLITATGQRVTLRCSPRSGDLSVYWYQQSLDQGLQFLIQYYNGEERAKGNILERFSAQQFPDLHSELNLSSLELGDSALYFCASSVAQSYEQYFGPGTRLTVT.

The CDR3 reads CASSITGTRGTGELFF. The CDR3 nucleotides read TGTGCCAGCAGCATTACCGGGACTAGGGGCACCGGGGAGCTGTTTTTT. The V gene is TRBV7-2, the J gene TRBJ2-2; TRBD2 aligns across 8 bases. The CDR3 loop spans 16 amino acids. V was clipped by 5 bases and J by 4 bases; unmatched bases: 9. Looked up from germline, CDR1 is SGHTA and CDR2 is FQGNSA.

The rearrangement uses TRBV4-2 and TRBJ2-3; 15 nucleotides agree with TRBD2. From germline, CDR1 is LGHNA and CDR2 YNFKEQ. This CDR3 spans 17 amino acids. Trimming cost V 4 bases and J 1 base; bases outside gene matches: 3. CDR3 amino acids: CASSPGLAGGGTDTQYF. As DNA, the CDR3 is TGTGCCAGCAGCCCGGGACTAGCGGGAGGTGGCACAGATACGCAGTATTTT.

The chain uses TRBV9 and TRBJ1-1; 9 nucleotides match TRBD1. CDR3 length: 15 amino acids. With V trimmed by 3 bases and J by 1 base, 4 bases remained unmatched. Germline CDR1 reads SGDLS; CDR2 reads YYNGEE. CDR3 sequence: CASSATGGPNTEAFF. CDR3 DNA: TGTGCCAGCAGCGCCACAGGGGGCCCGAACACTGAAGCTTTCTTT.